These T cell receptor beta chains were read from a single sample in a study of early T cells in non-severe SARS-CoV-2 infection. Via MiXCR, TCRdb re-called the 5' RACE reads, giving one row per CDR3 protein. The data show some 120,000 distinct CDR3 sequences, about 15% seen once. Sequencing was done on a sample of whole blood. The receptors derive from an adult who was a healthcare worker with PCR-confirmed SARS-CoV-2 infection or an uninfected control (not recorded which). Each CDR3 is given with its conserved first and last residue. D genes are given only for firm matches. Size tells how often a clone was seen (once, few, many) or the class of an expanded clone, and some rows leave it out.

CDR3 protein: CASSWNGPYGYTF
CDR3 DNA: TGTGCCAGCAGTTGGAATGGGCCCTATGGCTACACCTTC
clone size: .
V gene: TRBV27
J gene: TRBJ1-2
D gene: .

CDR3 protein: CASKAGTFTDTQYF
CDR3 DNA: TGTGCCAGCAAAGCGGGGACTTTCACAGATACGCAGTATTTT
clone size: .
V gene: TRBV12-3/TRBV12-4
J gene: TRBJ2-3
D gene: TRBD2

CDR3 protein: CASSQASGLTDTQYF
CDR3 DNA: TGTGCCAGCAGCCAAGCGAGCGGACTCACAGATACGCAGTATTTT
clone size: .
V gene: TRBV3-1
J gene: TRBJ2-3
D gene: .

CDR3 protein: CASGPGTLRKFEQFF
CDR3 DNA: TGTGCTAGTGGCCCCGGGACCCTACGTAAATTCGAGCAGTTCTTC
clone size: .
V gene: TRBV12-5
J gene: TRBJ2-1
D gene: .

CDR3 protein: CSARSSGPGNTIYF
CDR3 DNA: TGCAGTGCTAGGTCGTCGGGGCCGGGAAACACCATATATTTT
clone size: few
V gene: TRBV20-1
J gene: TRBJ1-3
D gene: .

CDR3 protein: CASSQGLAGADEQFF
CDR3 DNA: TGCGCCAGCAGCCAAGGACTAGCGGGGGCCGATGAGCAGTTCTTC
clone size: .
V gene: TRBV4-1
J gene: TRBJ2-1
D gene: TRBD2

CDR3 protein: CASSLWPVGDTQYF
CDR3 DNA: TGTGCCAGCAGCTTATGGCCTGTGGGCGATACGCAGTATTTT
clone size: .
V gene: TRBV5-4
J gene: TRBJ2-3
D gene: .

CDR3 protein: CASSLTGLITRPPYEQYF
CDR3 DNA: TGCGCCAGCAGCTTGACAGGGCTAATAACCCGTCCCCCTTACGAGCAGTACTTC
clone size: many
V gene: TRBV5-1
J gene: TRBJ2-7
D gene: .

CDR3 protein: CASRPSEGSAFF
CDR3 DNA: TGTGCCTCACGTCCTTCAGAGGGTTCAGCTTTCTTT
clone size: .
V gene: TRBV30
J gene: TRBJ1-1
D gene: .

CDR3 protein: CSVRGRLNTEAFF
CDR3 DNA: TGCAGTGTGAGGGGCAGGTTGAACACTGAAGCTTTCTTT
clone size: few
V gene: TRBV29-1
J gene: TRBJ1-1
D gene: .

CDR3 protein: CASSLQGNDNYGYTF
CDR3 DNA: TGTGCCAGCTCACTCCAGGGAAACGACAACTATGGCTACACCTTC
clone size: many
V gene: TRBV18
J gene: TRBJ1-2
D gene: .

CDR3 protein: CASSWRDRVGTEAFF
CDR3 DNA: TGTGCCAGTTCGTGGCGGGACAGGGTAGGCACTGAAGCTTTCTTT
clone size: .
V gene: TRBV7-9
J gene: TRBJ1-1
D gene: TRBD1

CDR3 protein: CASSLDLGTDTQYF
CDR3 DNA: TGCGCCAGCAGCTTGGACCTAGGCACAGATACGCAGTATTTT
clone size: few
V gene: TRBV5-1
J gene: TRBJ2-3
D gene: .

CDR3 protein: CASQDSGANVLTF
CDR3 DNA: TGTGCCTCTCAGGATTCTGGGGCCAACGTCCTGACTTTC
clone size: .
V gene: TRBV7-3
J gene: TRBJ2-6
D gene: .

CDR3 protein: CASSRLSGQETQYF
CDR3 DNA: TGTGCCAGCAGTCGACTATCCGGGCAGGAGACCCAGTACTTC
clone size: .
V gene: TRBV11-1
J gene: TRBJ2-5
D gene: .

CDR3 protein: CASSELEGKAFYEQYF
CDR3 DNA: TGTGCCAGCAGTGAACTTGAGGGAAAGGCTTTCTACGAGCAGTACTTC
clone size: .
V gene: TRBV6-1
J gene: TRBJ2-7
D gene: .

CDR3 protein: CASSLVIGDTGELFF
CDR3 DNA: TGCGCCAGCAGCTTGGTAATAGGGGACACCGGGGAGCTGTTTTTT
clone size: many
V gene: TRBV5-1
J gene: TRBJ2-2
D gene: .

CDR3 protein: CASSDASQTNQPQHF
CDR3 DNA: TGTGCCAGCAGTGATGCCAGCCAAACAAATCAGCCCCAGCATTTT
clone size: .
V gene: TRBV6-1
J gene: TRBJ1-5
D gene: .

CDR3 protein: CASSLLWGKNTEAFF
CDR3 DNA: TGTGCCAGCAGTTTATTGTGGGGCAAGAACACTGAAGCTTTCTTT
clone size: few
V gene: TRBV12-3/TRBV12-4
J gene: TRBJ1-1
D gene: .

CDR3 protein: CASEETYEQYF
CDR3 DNA: TGTGCCAGCGAAGAGACCTACGAGCAGTACTTC
clone size: .
V gene: TRBV2
J gene: TRBJ2-7
D gene: .

CDR3 protein: CASSTLWGANTEAFF
CDR3 DNA: TGTGCCAGTAGCACCCTATGGGGGGCCAACACTGAAGCTTTCTTT
clone size: few
V gene: TRBV19
J gene: TRBJ1-1
D gene: .

CDR3 protein: CASSQVGTNTGELFF
CDR3 DNA: TGTGCCAGCAGCCAAGTCGGGACGAACACCGGGGAGCTGTTTTTT
clone size: few
V gene: TRBV3-1
J gene: TRBJ2-2
D gene: .

CDR3 protein: CASNERPFSGGPIARDTQYF
CDR3 DNA: TGTGCCAGCAACGAACGGCCCTTTAGCGGGGGACCTATAGCACGGGATACGCAGTATTTT
clone size: few
V gene: TRBV11-3
J gene: TRBJ2-3
D gene: TRBD2

CDR3 protein: CASSLTTSGGTDTQYF
CDR3 DNA: TGCGCCAGCAGCCTGACGACTAGCGGGGGAACAGATACGCAGTATTTT
clone size: .
V gene: TRBV5-1
J gene: TRBJ2-3
D gene: TRBD2

CDR3 protein: CASSLAPFEAFF
CDR3 DNA: TGTGCCAGCAGTTTGGCACCGTTTGAAGCTTTCTTT
clone size: few
V gene: TRBV12-3/TRBV12-4
J gene: TRBJ1-1
D gene: .

CDR3 protein: CASSPWAGRTVSIYF
CDR3 DNA: TGTGCCAGCTCACCATGGGCCGGCCGGACTGTGTCCATATATTTT
clone size: few
V gene: TRBV18
J gene: TRBJ1-3
D gene: .

CDR3 protein: CASRPDSYEQYF
CDR3 DNA: TGTGCCAGCAGGCCAGACTCCTACGAGCAGTACTTC
clone size: few
V gene: TRBV2
J gene: TRBJ2-7
D gene: .

CDR3 protein: CASSFGTGGTYEQYF
CDR3 DNA: TGTGCCAGCAGCTTTGGGACAGGAGGGACCTACGAGCAGTACTTC
clone size: .
V gene: TRBV7-8
J gene: TRBJ2-7
D gene: TRBD1

CDR3 protein: CASSLSRVPPLHF
CDR3 DNA: TGTGCCAGCAGCTTAAGTCGGGTTCCACCCCTCCACTTT
clone size: few
V gene: TRBV5-5
J gene: TRBJ1-6
D gene: .

CDR3 protein: CASSSEGNTIYF
CDR3 DNA: TGCGCCAGCAGCTCGGAGGGAAACACCATATATTTT
clone size: .
V gene: TRBV5-1
J gene: TRBJ1-3
D gene: .

CDR3 protein: CASSYSNPQETQYF
CDR3 DNA: TGTGCCAGCAGTTACTCGAATCCACAAGAGACCCAGTACTTC
clone size: .
V gene: TRBV6-6
J gene: TRBJ2-5
D gene: .

CDR3 protein: CASSVAGRTEQFF
CDR3 DNA: TGTGCCAGCTCAGTAGCGGGCAGAACGGAACAGTTCTTC
clone size: .
V gene: TRBV18
J gene: TRBJ2-1
D gene: TRBD2

CDR3 protein: CSVAGNRETQYF
CDR3 DNA: TGCAGCGTTGCTGGCAATCGGGAGACCCAGTACTTC
clone size: few
V gene: TRBV29-1
J gene: TRBJ2-5
D gene: .

CDR3 protein: CASSLEGGGANTEAFF
CDR3 DNA: TGTGCCAGCAGTTTAGAGGGCGGAGGGGCGAACACTGAAGCTTTCTTT
clone size: .
V gene: TRBV12-3/TRBV12-4
J gene: TRBJ1-1
D gene: .

CDR3 protein: CASSQAPDAEAFF
CDR3 DNA: TGTGCCAGCAGCCAAGCCCCGGACGCTGAAGCTTTCTTT
clone size: .
V gene: TRBV3-1
J gene: TRBJ1-1
D gene: .

CDR3 protein: CASSHQFYRNGDTQYF
CDR3 DNA: TGCGCCAGCAGCCACCAATTTTATCGGAACGGAGATACGCAGTATTTT
clone size: .
V gene: TRBV4-1
J gene: TRBJ2-3
D gene: .

CDR3 protein: CASRVLDTEAFF
CDR3 DNA: TGTGCCAGCAGGGTCTTAGACACTGAAGCTTTCTTT
clone size: .
V gene: TRBV7-9
J gene: TRBJ1-1
D gene: .

CDR3 protein: CASSSGGLYGYTF
CDR3 DNA: TGCGCCAGCAGCTCGGGAGGTCTTTATGGCTACACCTTC
clone size: .
V gene: TRBV5-1
J gene: TRBJ1-2
D gene: .

CDR3 protein: CSARKDPGAQEQYF
CDR3 DNA: TGCAGTGCTAGAAAGGACCCGGGGGCTCAAGAGCAGTACTTC
clone size: few
V gene: TRBV20-1
J gene: TRBJ2-7
D gene: .

CDR3 protein: CASRGLAENNEQFF
CDR3 DNA: TGTGCCAGCCGAGGACTAGCGGAGAACAATGAGCAGTTCTTC
clone size: few
V gene: TRBV3-1
J gene: TRBJ2-1
D gene: TRBD2

CDR3 protein: CASSAAGREKLFF
CDR3 DNA: TGCGCCAGCAGTGCGGCTGGGCGGGAAAAACTGTTTTTT
clone size: few
V gene: TRBV10-2
J gene: TRBJ1-4
D gene: .

CDR3 protein: CASSSSGDYNEQFF
CDR3 DNA: TGTGCCAGCAGCTCGAGCGGCGACTACAATGAGCAGTTCTTC
clone size: many
V gene: TRBV7-6
J gene: TRBJ2-1
D gene: .

CDR3 protein: CASSLAHGQPQHF
CDR3 DNA: TGTGCCAGCAGTTTAGCCCACGGTCAGCCCCAGCATTTT
clone size: many
V gene: TRBV12-3/TRBV12-4
J gene: TRBJ1-5
D gene: .

CDR3 protein: CASTDREVGELFF
CDR3 DNA: TGTGCCAGCACTGACAGGGAAGTCGGGGAGCTGTTTTTT
clone size: .
V gene: TRBV5-4
J gene: TRBJ2-2
D gene: TRBD1

CDR3 protein: CASSLMRSSGNTIYF
CDR3 DNA: TGTGCCAGCAGTTTAATGAGGAGCTCTGGAAACACCATATATTTT
clone size: .
V gene: TRBV12-3/TRBV12-4
J gene: TRBJ1-3
D gene: .

CDR3 protein: CASSDDWKHHEQYF
CDR3 DNA: TGTGCCAGCAGTGACGACTGGAAGCACCACGAGCAGTACTTC
clone size: .
V gene: TRBV25-1
J gene: TRBJ2-7
D gene: .

CDR3 protein: CASSPIAGPSTDTQYF
CDR3 DNA: TGTGCCAGCTCACCTATAGCGGGGCCTAGCACAGATACGCAGTATTTT
clone size: few
V gene: TRBV18
J gene: TRBJ2-3
D gene: TRBD2

CDR3 protein: CASSYGGSSSYEQYF
CDR3 DNA: TGTGCCAGCAGTTACGGGGGGAGCAGCTCCTACGAGCAGTACTTC
clone size: .
V gene: TRBV6-6
J gene: TRBJ2-7
D gene: .

CDR3 protein: CASSSSMAGGYNEQFF
CDR3 DNA: TGTGCCAGCAGCTCCAGCATGGCGGGGGGTTACAATGAGCAGTTCTTC
clone size: few
V gene: TRBV7-9
J gene: TRBJ2-1
D gene: TRBD2

CDR3 protein: CASSRGGWYEQYF
CDR3 DNA: TGTGCCTCCTCGCGGGGGGGATGGTACGAGCAGTACTTC
clone size: many
V gene: TRBV30
J gene: TRBJ2-7
D gene: TRBD2

CDR3 protein: CATSSSGSYNSPLHF
CDR3 DNA: TGTGCCACCAGCAGCTCCGGCTCCTATAATTCACCCCTCCACTTT
clone size: .
V gene: TRBV15
J gene: TRBJ1-6
D gene: .

CDR3 protein: CATSDPGQGVNEQFF
CDR3 DNA: TGTGCCACCAGTGACCCGGGACAGGGGGTCAATGAGCAGTTCTTC
clone size: .
V gene: TRBV24-1
J gene: TRBJ2-1
D gene: TRBD1